This is a list of T cell receptor beta chains from one sample in a study of T cell responses to AZD1222 COVID-19 vaccine. Measured with immunoSEQ multiplex PCR; TCRdb has only the in-frame clones, and not every one. The sample yields 150,000 to 200,000 clones, around 94% seen once. The sequences come from peripheral blood, collected on day 0 of AZD1222 vaccination. The origin of the receptors is an adult in good health. The CDR3 runs from the conserved cysteine through the conserved F or W. D genes are given only for firm matches. Some rows mark clone size as missing; the rest say once, few, many or name a class of expanded clone.

>.|TRBV30|TRBJ1-1|15|.
TGTGCCTGGACCCTGGGGGTGGGGATGAACACTGAAGCTTTCTTT
CAWTLGVGMNTEAFF
>.|TRBV19|TRBJ2-5|14|TRBD1
TGTGCCAGTAGTATAGTCGACAGGGGGAAGACCCAGTACTTC
CASSIVDRGKTQYF
>.|TRBV11-3|TRBJ2-7|13|TRBD1
TGTGCCAGCAGCTTCAAAGGGGGCCACGAGCAGTACTTC
CASSFKGGHEQYF
>.|TRBV5-1|TRBJ1-3|17|TRBD1
TGCGCCAGCAGCCCGGAACAGGGGCGCTACTCTGGAAACACCATATATTTT
CASSPEQGRYSGNTIYF
>.|TRBV28|TRBJ1-4|14|.
TGTGCCAGCAGCCTGGGGGGAGGTAGTGAAAAACTGTTTTTT
CASSLGGGSEKLFF
>.|TRBV28|TRBJ2-7|15|.
TGTGCCAGCAGCCTGAGAGGGGAGCGGTTCTACGAGCAGTACTTC
CASSLRGERFYEQYF
>.|TRBV20-1|TRBJ1-1|13|.
TGCAGTGCTAGTGCTCGGGGATACACTGAAGCTTTCTTT
CSASARGYTEAFF
>once|TRBV18|TRBJ2-5|15|TRBD2
TGTGCCAGCTCACCAGCACTAGCGGGAGTAGAGACCCAGTACTTC
CASSPALAGVETQYF
>.|TRBV11-2|TRBJ2-7|14|TRBD2
TGTGCCAGCAGCCCCGGGGTAGCGGGGGTTCAGCAGTACTTC
CASSPGVAGVQQYF
>few|TRBV5-1|TRBJ1-1|12|.
TGCGCCAGCAGCTTCATAGGCACTGAAGCTTTCTTT
CASSFIGTEAFF
>.|TRBV4-2|TRBJ1-1|12|.
TGTGCCAGCAGCCCTGACCGAGCGGAAGCTTTCTTT
CASSPDRAEAFF
>.|TRBV5-1|TRBJ1-2|13|.
TGCGCCAGCAGCTCCCCGGGGGTTCGCGGCTACACCTTC
CASSSPGVRGYTF
>.|TRBV5-1|TRBJ2-1|16|TRBD2
TGCGCCAGCAGCTTGGCCGGACTAGCGGGAGTAAATGAGCAGTTCTTC
CASSLAGLAGVNEQFF
>once|TRBV6-5|TRBJ1-1|14|.
TGTGCCAGCAGTTACAGCTTTAGGAACACTGAAGCTTTCTTT
CASSYSFRNTEAFF
>.|TRBV18|TRBJ1-1|12|.
TGTGCCAGCTCAAGGCAGAACACTGAAGCTTTCTTT
CASSRQNTEAFF
>.|TRBV3-1/TRBV3-2|TRBJ2-1|16|.
TGTGCCAGCAGCCAAGAAAGGGACCTAGGCCTCAATGAGCAGTTCTTC
CASSQERDLGLNEQFF
>.|TRBV10-3|TRBJ1-2|16|TRBD1
TGTGCCATCAGTGAGCCGGCCGGACAGGGAACCTATGGCTACACCTTC
CAISEPAGQGTYGYTF
>once|TRBV30|TRBJ1-1|10|.
TGTGCCTGGAGGGGTAAAGAAGCTTTCTTT
CAWRGKEAFF
>.|TRBV18|TRBJ2-1|15|TRBD2
TGTGCCAGCTCCCGGGGGACTAGCGCTAACTATGAGCAGTTCTTC
CASSRGTSANYEQFF
>.|TRBV29-1|TRBJ1-2|14|.
TGCAGCGTTGTCCCCGGGATCGGCGACTATGGCTACACCTTC
CSVVPGIGDYGYTF
>.|TRBV4-1|TRBJ2-7|15|TRBD1
TGCGCCAGCAGCCGCACACAGGGGGACTCCTACGAGCAGTACTTC
CASSRTQGDSYEQYF
>.|TRBV6-2/TRBV6-3|TRBJ1-2|14|.
TGTGCCAGCAGTCCAGGAGGGACATTCTGGGGCTACACCTTC
CASSPGGTFWGYTF
>.|TRBV5-1|TRBJ1-4|13|.
TGCGCCAGCAGCACGGGGGCGGGTGAAAAACTGTTTTTT
CASSTGAGEKLFF
>.|TRBV6-5|TRBJ1-1|16|.
TGTGCCAGCAGTTACTACGTTATGAGTCAAGACACTGAAGCTTTCTTT
CASSYYVMSQDTEAFF
>.|TRBV13|TRBJ2-1|14|.
TGTGCCAGCACCTGGAACGTCCCCTACAATGAGCAGTTCTTC
CASTWNVPYNEQFF